Following are 32 T cell receptor beta chains from one sample sequenced in a study of T cell changes during pregnancy in multiple sclerosis. Profiling relied on immunoSEQ multiplex PCR, and the TCRdb table lists in-frame clones only, not all of them. The sample holds around 19,000 clones, about 87% seen once. The source material was CD8+ T cells from peripheral blood mononuclear cells, sampled in the third trimester of pregnancy. The receptors were sampled from a female donor in good health, enrolled as a control in a pregnancy study.

The chain couples TRBV7-9 to TRBJ2-7; D not resolved. Germline CDR1 is SEHNR and CDR2 is FQNEAQ (reference sequence). The V end was cut by 1 base, the J end by 5 bases, with 6 bases between. The CDR3 totals 12 residues. The CDR3 spells CASSLDTNEQYF. The CDR3 bases are TGTGCCAGCAGCTTAGACACAAACGAGCAGTACTTC.

The rearrangement joins TRBV28 to TRBJ1-2, with TRBD1 matching 10 bases. Germline V gene data show CDR1 as MDHEN and CDR2 as SYDVKM. The CDR3 length is 14 residues. V dropped 6 bases and J dropped 3; count of bases not matched to a gene: 4. The CDR3, as DNA: TGTGCCAGCAGGTACGGACAGGGGGACTATGGCTACACCTTC. It encodes CASRYGQGDYGYTF.

The CDR3 DNA follows: TGTGCCAGCAGCTTAGTCCCCCGGGGAAATCAGCCCCAGCATTTT. Protein product: CASSLVPRGNQPQHF. The rearrangement uses TRBV7-8 and TRBJ1-5, with D unresolved. The V gene lost 1 base and the J gene lost 4 bases, with 11 bases spanning the gap. Germline CDR1 reads SGHVS; CDR2 reads FQNEAQ. This CDR3 has 15 amino acids.

V is TRBV4-2 and J is TRBJ2-1; TRBD2 is a possible D gene (6 bases). CDR1 is LGHNA, CDR2 YNFKEQ, per germline. Trimming pared 1 base from V and 2 bases from J, leaving 9 bases between. This CDR3 comprises 15 residues. CDR3 region: CASSQGGDPYNEQFF. As DNA, the CDR3 is TGTGCCAGCAGCCAAGGCGGGGACCCCTACAATGAGCAGTTCTTC.

In its sample, this clone is medium-sized. This rearrangement joins TRBV10-3 to TRBJ2-2; 7 bases are shared with TRBD2. The V gene's germline CDR1 is ENHRY and CDR2 SYGVKD. The trim removed 6 bases at V and 3 bases at J, leaving 7 bases unmatched. CDR3 size: 15 residues. The CDR3 region is CAIRTGEGHTGELFF. The CDR3 nucleotides read TGTGCCATCAGGACGGGGGAGGGCCACACCGGGGAGCTGTTTTTT.

This clone was observed once. The chain carries TRBV19 and TRBJ2-3, with a tentative D call TRBD2 (6 bases). The V gene lost 3 bases and the J gene lost 6 bases, with 7 bases spanning the gap. The CDR3 sequence is 12 residues long. Germline V lookup: CDR1 LNHDA, CDR2 SQIVND (reference sequence). The CDR3 bases are TGTGCCAGTAGTATTGGAGGGGATACGCAGTATTTT. It translates to CASSIGGDTQYF.

The chain combines TRBV2 with TRBJ1-1, with 8 bases identical to TRBD1. There are 14 residues in the CDR3. Germline lookup yields CDR1 SNHLY and CDR2 FYNNEI. The V and J ends lost 6 bases and 1 base, in that order; junction bases with no gene match: 4. DNA for the CDR3: TGTGCCAGCAGGCAAACAGGGGGGAACACTGAAGCTTTCTTT. This translates into CASRQTGGNTEAFF.

The chain joins TRBV2 to TRBJ2-2, with 8 bases identical to TRBD1. J was trimmed by 6 bases and V by 11 bases; bases with no gene match: 5. Germline assignment: CDR1 SNHLY and CDR2 FYNNEI. CDR3 length: 12 residues. Written as DNA, the CDR3 is TGTGCCGGACAGGGTTCCCCCGGGGAGCTGTTTTTT. Encoded protein: CAGQGSPGELFF.

This sequence joins TRBV4-1 and TRBJ1-6; 10 bases match TRBD1. The J segment lost 1 base and the V segment lost 0 bases, leaving 6 bases of the junction unmatched. The CDR3 sequence is 19 residues long. CDR1 is MGHRA, CDR2 YSYEKL, per germline. The CDR3 nucleotides are TGCGCCAGCAGCCAAGATTTATCGGACAGGGGGTCCTATAATTCACCCCTCCACTTT. This gives the protein CASSQDLSDRGSYNSPLHF.

The rearrangement uses TRBV4-1 and TRBJ1-5, with no clear D. CDR3 length: 15 amino acids. V lost 0 bases and J lost 7, with 13 bases in between. Germline V gene lookup returns CDR1 MGHRA and CDR2 YSYEKL. CDR3 bases: TGCGCCAGCAGCCAAGACGGGGATTTCGGGCAGCCCCAGCATTTT. Translated, it gives CASSQDGDFGQPQHF.

The gene calls are TRBV28 and TRBJ1-1, with D maybe TRBD1 (5 bases). Germline V gene sequence: CDR1 MDHEN, CDR2 SYDVKM. The CDR3 loop spans 15 amino acids. V gave up 9 bases and J gave up 0 bases, with 17 bases separating them. The CDR3 bases are TGTGCCAGTCATCCTAGGGGATTTATGAACACTGAAGCTTTCTTT. Translated, it gives CASHPRGFMNTEAFF.

This clone was counted between two and nine times. This chain uses TRBV28 with TRBJ1-2; TRBD1 matches at 7 bases. Unmatched junction bases numbered 7, after V lost 4 bases and J lost 8 bases. CDR1 is MDHEN and CDR2 is SYDVKM in the germline V gene. This CDR3 has 13 amino acids. The CDR3, as DNA: TGTGCCAGCAGTTCTAGGGGGCCAGGGGGCTACACCTTC. It specifies CASSSRGPGGYTF.

This sequence joins TRBV28 and TRBJ2-1; 8 bases match TRBD1. V gave up 6 bases and J gave up 3 bases; unmatched junction bases: 10. The CDR3 has 16 residues. The germline V gene has CDR1 MDHEN and CDR2 SYDVKM. The CDR3 DNA reads as TGTGCCAGCAGAACGACAGGGGAGGCCCTCTACAATGAGCAGTTCTTC. It codes for CASRTTGEALYNEQFF.

The chain employs TRBV19 and TRBJ2-1; D gene unclear. Germline V lookup: CDR1 LNHDA, CDR2 SQIVND (reference sequence). The CDR3 covers 13 residues. The V end lost 5 bases, the J end lost 6 bases, and 11 bases lay between the germline ends. The DNA of the CDR3 is TGTGCCAGTAGTCACGGTTACTTCAATGAGCAGTTCTTC. Translating it yields CASSHGYFNEQFF. Together with reference TRBV19 and TRBJ2-1, the CDR3 gives the full variable domain: DGGITQSPKYLFRKEGQNVTLSCEQNLNHDAMYWYRQDPGQGLRLIYYSQIVNDFQKGDIAEGYSVSREKKESFPLTVTSAQKNPTAFYLCASSHGYFNEQFFGPGTRLTVL.

This clone was recorded once. The chain employs TRBV6-1 and TRBJ1-5, with D possibly matching TRBD1 (6 bases). The CDR3 sequence is 15 residues long. Germline V gives CDR1 MNHNS, CDR2 SASEGT. V lost 4 bases and J lost 2, with 12 bases in between. CDR3 in amino acids: CASSVEGGGNQPQHF. DNA of the CDR3: TGTGCCAGCAGTGTCGAAGGGGGTGGCAATCAGCCCCAGCATTTT.

The chain joins TRBV6-4 to TRBJ2-2; D is unresolved. Trimming shortened V by 3 bases and J by 1 base, and 9 bases separated the two germline ends. In germline, CDR1 is MRHNA, CDR2 SNTAGT. The CDR3 consists of 15 residues. CDR3 residues: CASSEGEENTGELFF. In nucleotides, the CDR3 is TGTGCCAGCAGTGAGGGTGAGGAGAACACCGGGGAGCTGTTTTTT.

This clone is labeled as medium-sized. This chain connects TRBV28 to TRBJ2-5; 8 bases fit TRBD1. Germline loops: CDR1 MDHEN, CDR2 SYDVKM. The V and J ends lost 5 bases and 5 bases, in that order; junction bases with no gene match: 7. This CDR3 is 14 amino acids long. The DNA of the CDR3 is TGTGCCAGCAGTCGTGGACAGGGTTTGGAGACCCAGTACTTC. Translation: CASSRGQGLETQYF.

The rearrangement uses TRBV9 and TRBJ2-1, with 13 bases lining up with TRBD2. Germline assignment: CDR1 SGDLS and CDR2 YYNGEE. CDR3 length equals 15 residues. The trim removed 2 bases at V and 6 bases at J, leaving 2 bases unmatched. CDR3 amino acids: CASSVGLAGSNEQFF. CDR3 DNA sequence: TGTGCCAGCAGCGTGGGACTAGCGGGGTCCAATGAGCAGTTCTTC.

V is TRBV28 and J is TRBJ1-4; D is undetermined. Germline V lookup: CDR1 MDHEN, CDR2 SYDVKM. V was shortened by 6 bases and J by 0 bases, with 11 bases between the two germline ends. The CDR3 has 15 amino acids. Here the CDR3 reads CASSYTVATNEKLFF. CDR3 nucleotides: TGTGCCAGCAGCTACACAGTTGCAACTAATGAAAAACTGTTTTTT.

J is TRBJ2-1 and V is TRBV6-4, with TRBD2 identical over 11 bases. Germline V gives CDR1 MRHNA, CDR2 SNTAGT. The ends lost 0 bases at V and 14 bases at J; junction bases unmatched: 6. This CDR3 comprises 14 residues. CDR3 sequence reads: CASSDSSGRGGEFF. DNA of the CDR3: TGTGCCAGCAGTGACTCTAGCGGGAGGGGTGGGGAGTTCTTC.

This clone was counted only a few times. The chain employs TRBV6-1 and TRBJ1-1, with D possibly TRBD1 on 5 matching bases. This CDR3 region has 14 residues. Trimming took off 3 bases at V and 10 bases at J, with 18 bases between the two ends. Germline loops: CDR1 MNHNS, CDR2 SASEGT. DNA for the CDR3: TGTGCCAGCAGTGAGACAGAGGAATCCCCCGGAGCTTTCTTT. It translates to CASSETEESPGAFF.

The J gene is TRBJ2-2, the V gene TRBV7-6, with 7 nucleotides matching TRBD2. Germline CDR1 SGHVS, CDR2 FNYEAQ. J gave up 4 bases and V 5 bases, and 4 bases lay outside the gene matches. The CDR3 extends over 14 amino acids. This chain's CDR3 is CASSGGGITGELFF. The CDR3 DNA follows: TGTGCCAGCAGCGGGGGGGGTATCACCGGGGAGCTGTTTTTT.

CDR3 coding DNA: TGTGCCAGCCGGGACAGGGTTTGGGAGCAGTTCTTC. This translates into CASRDRVWEQFF. The rearrangement links TRBV2 to TRBJ2-1, with 9 bases aligning to TRBD1. The CDR3 totals 12 residues. CDR1 is SNHLY, CDR2 FYNNEI, per germline. V dropped 8 bases and J dropped 10; count of bases not matched to a gene: 6.

The chain has TRBV6-1 and TRBJ2-1; tentative D call: TRBD2 (5 bases). This CDR3 is 17 amino acids long. V lost 1 base and J 0 bases, leaving 13 bases between the germline ends. CDR1 and CDR2 from the germline V gene are MNHNS and SASEGT. In DNA, the CDR3 is TGTGCCAGCAGTGAAGACCGTTCGGGAAGCTCCTACAATGAGCAGTTCTTC. Protein product: CASSEDRSGSSYNEQFF.

The genes are TRBV27 and TRBJ1-5, with D maybe TRBD1 (5 bases). The germline V gene encodes CDR1 MNHEY and CDR2 SMNVEV (reference sequence). Trimming pared 0 bases from V and 1 base from J, leaving 13 bases between. This CDR3 is built from 17 residues. CDR3 nucleotides: TGTGCCAGCAGTTTATCTGGGGGGGATGGGAGCAATCAGCCCCAGCATTTT. Translation: CASSLSGGDGSNQPQHF.

Concerning this clone itself: Other DNA sequences in the sample encode the same CDR3. J is TRBJ2-7 and V is TRBV11-2, with 8 bases fitting TRBD1. CDR3 size: 15 residues. Germline CDR1 is SGHAT and CDR2 is FQNNGV. Unmatched junction bases numbered 6, after V lost 1 base and J lost 4 bases. This chain's CDR3 is CASSLGQGALYEQYF. CDR3 coding DNA: TGTGCCAGCAGCTTAGGGCAGGGGGCATTGTACGAGCAGTACTTC.

V is TRBV19 and J is TRBJ2-1; D perhaps matches TRBD1 (6 bases). CDR1 is LNHDA and CDR2 is SQIVND in the germline V gene (reference sequence). Trimming stripped 6 bases from V and 7 bases from J, with 16 bases between. This CDR3 region has 14 residues. DNA of the CDR3: TGTGCCAGTAGCTGGACAGCTATTCGGAATGAGCAGTTCTTC. Amino acids: CASSWTAIRNEQFF.

The chain couples TRBV6-1 to TRBJ2-5; D perhaps matches TRBD1 (6 bases). Germline CDR1 and CDR2: MNHNS and SASEGT. The CDR3 consists of 14 residues. The germline V and J ends were trimmed by 3 bases and 5 bases, with 13 bases remaining between them. CDR3 DNA: TGTGCCAGCAGTGAGGGCAGGGGTGGGGAGACCCAGTACTTC. Residues: CASSEGRGGETQYF.

The J gene is TRBJ2-3, the V gene TRBV6-1, with 8 bases that match TRBD2. The trim removed 2 bases at V and 4 bases at J, leaving 5 bases unmatched. Germline V lookup: CDR1 MNHNS, CDR2 SASEGT. The CDR3 contains 15 residues. CDR3 loop: CASSENGGGPDTQYF. The CDR3 nucleotides are TGTGCCAGCAGTGAAAACGGGGGGGGCCCAGATACGCAGTATTTT.

The chain has TRBV6-5 and TRBJ1-1; the match to TRBD1 covers 8 bases. Germline V gene data show CDR1 as MNHEY and CDR2 as SVGAGI. V shed 3 bases, J shed 4 bases, and the junction held 4 bases outside the gene matches. CDR3 length: 14 amino acids. The DNA for the CDR3 is TGTGCCAGCAGTTATCAGGGGGCCGTCACTGAAGCTTTCTTT. As protein: CASSYQGAVTEAFF.

The chain couples TRBV7-2 to TRBJ2-1; tentative D call: TRBD1 (5 bases). V was pared by 6 bases and J by 5 bases, with 8 bases between. Germline CDR1 is SGHTA and CDR2 is FQGNSA. The length of the CDR3 is 12 residues. The CDR3 loop is CASRVTDNEQFF. The CDR3 DNA sequence: TGTGCCAGCAGGGTGACAGACAATGAGCAGTTCTTC.

The chain recombines TRBV28 with TRBJ2-1; the D gene is possibly TRBD1 (5 bases). Germline V lookup: CDR1 MDHEN, CDR2 SYDVKM. The CDR3 has 14 residues. Trimming took 3 bases from V and 2 from J, leaving 8 bases between them. The CDR3 reads CASSFSGTYNEQFF. CDR3 nucleotide sequence: TGTGCCAGCAGTTTCTCAGGGACCTACAATGAGCAGTTCTTC.